This T cell receptor (beta chain) emerged from a study of PD-1 blockade in classical Hodgkin lymphoma. Study in general: A 3 mg/kg intravenous dose of nivolumab was received by patients every 2 weeks.

The sample holds a few counts of this clone. The antigen is not known. The method was immunoSEQ multiplex PCR; TCRdb's version includes in-frame clones alone and lacks a portion of them. The table shows tens of thousands of clones, with around three quarters occurring only once. The CDR3 runs 11 residues. The V and J ends lost 5 bases and 9 bases respectively, with 11 bases between them. Germline assignment: CDR1 LGHNA and CDR2 YSLEER. Whole-study results and caveats: Baseline diversity in complete responders resembled that of newly diagnosed patients. Any patient who commenced nivolumab under 1 year after ASCT was excluded.

All the patients suffered relapse after autologous stem cell transplantation, and brentuximab vedotin exposure differed. The best responses consisted of complete response, partial response or progressive disease. The rearrangement links TRBV4-3 to TRBJ2-7; D ambiguous. The sequencing here drew on peripheral blood mononuclear cells (PBMCs), taken before the second cycle of nivolumab. This clonotype originated in a human donor with classical Hodgkin lymphoma. The CDR3 sequence: CASSVPKVQYF. In DNA form, the CDR3 reads TGCGCCAGCAGCGTTCCAAAGGTGCAGTACTTC.